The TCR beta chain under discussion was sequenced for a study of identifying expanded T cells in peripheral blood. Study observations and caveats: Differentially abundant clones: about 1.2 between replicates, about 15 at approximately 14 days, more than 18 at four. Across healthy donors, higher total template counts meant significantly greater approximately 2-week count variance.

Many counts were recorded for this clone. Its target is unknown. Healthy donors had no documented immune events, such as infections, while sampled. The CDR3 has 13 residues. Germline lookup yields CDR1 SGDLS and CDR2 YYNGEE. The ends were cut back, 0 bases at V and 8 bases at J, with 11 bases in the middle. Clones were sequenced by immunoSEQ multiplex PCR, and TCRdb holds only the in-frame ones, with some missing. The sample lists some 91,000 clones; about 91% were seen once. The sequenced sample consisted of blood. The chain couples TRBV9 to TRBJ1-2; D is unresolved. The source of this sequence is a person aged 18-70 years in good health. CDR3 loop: CASSVVSDKGYTF. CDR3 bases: TGTGCCAGCAGCGTAGTCTCGGATAAGGGCTACACCTTC.